The 30 T cell receptor beta chains presented below share a single source sample, sequenced in a study of patients and donors after allogeneic stem cell transplantation. Via MiXCR, TCRdb re-called the RT-PCR reads, giving one row per CDR3 protein. This sample has more than 150,000 distinct CDR3 sequences, with approximately 24% found just once. Specimen: blood, either unsorted or a sorted T cell fraction (not recorded which). The receptor source for this set is a human donor who was either an allogeneic HSCT recipient or a stem cell or donor lymphocyte infusion donor (not recorded which). It is not recorded whose cells these are; they may come from a transplant donor.

The chain couples TRBV29-1 to TRBJ2-7, with a tentative D call TRBD2 (6 bases). The V and J ends lost 5 bases and 4 bases respectively, with 18 bases between them. There are 14 residues in the CDR3. Germline CDR1 reads SQVTM; CDR2 reads ANQGSEA. The CDR3 loop is CSVLEGWIDYEQYF. The CDR3 coding sequence is TGCAGCGTTTTGGAGGGATGGATAGATTACGAGCAGTACTTC.

The chain combines TRBV20-1 with TRBJ2-1; perhaps TRBD1 as D (5 bases). Germline V lookup: CDR1 DFQATT, CDR2 SNEGSKA (reference sequence). Trimming stripped 0 bases from V and 4 bases from J, with 13 bases between. This CDR3 region has 15 residues. This chain's CDR3 is CSARDRVGAYNEQFF. CDR3 sequence (DNA): TGCAGTGCTAGAGATCGGGTAGGGGCTTACAATGAGCAGTTCTTC.

This clonotype has only a few counts. This sequence joins TRBV4-2 and TRBJ1-2, with TRBD1 matching over 9 bases. This CDR3 spans 12 amino acids. Germline CDR1 is LGHNA and CDR2 is YNFKEQ. V dropped 6 bases and J dropped 6; count of bases not matched to a gene: 2. CDR3 region: CASSTGGDGYTF. In nucleotides, the CDR3 is TGTGCCAGCAGTACAGGGGGCGATGGCTACACCTTC.

This clonotype turned up a few times. The genes are TRBV14 and TRBJ2-5, with D hard to call. This CDR3 is 12 amino acids long. Trimming took off 0 bases at V and 6 bases at J, with 5 bases between the two ends. The germline V gene encodes CDR1 SGHDN and CDR2 FVKESK. CDR3 DNA sequence: TGTGCCAGCAGCCAAGATTTCAAGACCCAGTACTTC. Amino acid sequence: CASSQDFKTQYF.

This clonotype was detected only a few times. The CDR3 nucleotides are TGTGCCAGCAGTTTACAGCGTGAAGCTTTCTTT. It yields the protein CASSLQREAFF. The rearrangement uses TRBV28 and TRBJ1-1, with D unresolved. Per germline, CDR1 MDHEN and CDR2 SYDVKM. Trimming cost V 2 bases and J 7 bases, with 5 bases left between them. This CDR3 is 11 amino acids long.

This clonotype is a singleton in its sample. The chain combines TRBV7-9 with TRBJ2-2, with D perhaps matching TRBD1 (6 bases). The V gene lost 5 bases and the J gene lost 5 bases, with 18 bases spanning the gap. This CDR3 contains 16 residues. Per the germline V gene, CDR1 is SEHNR and CDR2 is FQNEAQ (reference sequence). CDR3 sequence: CASSTGRGAGTGELFF. The CDR3 region has the DNA TGTGCCAGCAGCACCGGCAGGGGCGCTGGGACCGGGGAGCTGTTTTTT. The full variable domain, rest sourced from reference TRBV7-9 and TRBJ2-2, is DTGVSQNPRHKITKRGQNVTFRCDPISEHNRLYWYRQTLGQGPEFLTYFQNEAQLEKSRLLSDRFSAERPKGSFSTLEIQRTEQGDSAMYLCASSTGRGAGTGELFFGEGSRLTVL.

As to this clonotype: No conserved phenylalanine or tryptophan ends this CDR3, so it is likely a read error. This chain uses TRBV5-1 with TRBJ2-3, with unresolved D. This CDR3 spans 17 amino acids. CDR1 SGHRS and CDR2 YFSETQ come from the germline V gene. Deletions cut 0 bases from V and 4 bases from J, with 18 bases between. This CDR3 is CASSLGGDRVLPDTQYL. The DNA for the CDR3 is TGCGCCAGCAGCTTGGGTGGCGATAGGGTTCTACCAGATACGCAGTATTTG.

This clonotype was seen a handful of times. The V call is TRBV5-1, the J call TRBJ2-2, with D uncertain. CDR1 is SGHRS and CDR2 is YFSETQ in the germline V gene. V was pared by 3 bases and J by 6 bases, with 6 bases between. This CDR3 comprises 12 residues. CDR3 nucleotides: TGCGCCAGCAGCTCCGCACCCGGGGAGCTGTTTTTT. It encodes CASSSAPGELFF.

The chain recombines TRBV29-1 with TRBJ1-1, with D possibly matching TRBD1 (5 bases). CDR1 and CDR2 from the germline V gene are SQVTM and ANQGSEA. V lost 0 bases and J lost 9, with 14 bases in between. This CDR3 contains 13 residues. The CDR3, as DNA: TGCAGCGTTGAAGATCTCGGGCAGGGAAAAGCTTTCTTT. Its protein product is CSVEDLGQGKAFF. Variable domain in full (rest from reference TRBV29-1 and TRBJ1-1): SAVISQKPSRDICQRGTSLTIQCQVDSQVTMMFWYRQQPGQSLTLIATANQGSEATYESGFVIDKFPISRPNLTFSTLTVSNMSPEDSSIYLCSVEDLGQGKAFFGQGTRLTVV.

In its sample, this clonotype was seen a few times. The chain uses TRBV12-3 or TRBV12-4 and TRBJ1-3; D gene uncertain. The CDR3 is 15 amino acids. Trimming stripped 6 bases from V and 0 bases from J, with 12 bases between. The CDR3 spells CASRTGVFSGNTIYF. The CDR3 coding sequence is TGTGCCAGCAGAACGGGCGTTTTCTCTGGAAACACCATATATTTT.

V gene TRBV9 combines with J gene TRBJ2-1; 8 positions agree with TRBD2. This CDR3 comprises 15 residues. The germline gives CDR1 SGDLS, CDR2 YYNGEE. The V and J ends lost 3 bases and 0 bases, in that order; junction bases with no gene match: 2. The CDR3 here is CASSESGSSYNEQFF. CDR3 nucleotide sequence: TGTGCCAGCAGCGAAAGCGGGAGCTCCTACAATGAGCAGTTCTTC.

The CDR3 sequence: CASSFFQETQYF. The CDR3 DNA sequence: TGTGCCAGCAGCTTCTTTCAAGAGACCCAGTACTTC. The J gene is TRBJ2-5, the V gene TRBV11-2; no firm D call. The CDR3 has 12 residues. The V and J ends lost 3 bases and 2 bases respectively, with 4 bases between them. Germline V CDR1 and CDR2: SGHAT, FQNNGV.

This clonotype was found a few times. The chain employs TRBV7-2 and TRBJ2-2; the match to TRBD2 covers 7 bases. From germline, CDR1 is SGHTA and CDR2 FQGNSA. This CDR3 contains 14 residues. V dropped 5 bases and J dropped 5; count of bases not matched to a gene: 5. Here the CDR3 DNA reads TGTGCCAGCAGCGCCTGGGGGGGTACCGGGGAGCTGTTTTTT. This codes for CASSAWGGTGELFF.

The genes are TRBV20-1 and TRBJ2-1, with D unresolved. This CDR3 is built from 13 residues. The V end was cut by 1 base, the J end by 1 base, with 5 bases between. CDR1 DFQATT and CDR2 SNEGSKA come from the germline V gene (reference sequence). As DNA, the CDR3 is TGCAGTGCTAGAGCACAATCCTACAATGAGCAGTTCTTC. This translates into CSARAQSYNEQFF.

The chain carries TRBV19 and TRBJ2-7; 11 bases match TRBD2. The CDR3 is made up of 15 amino acids. The V segment lost 5 bases and the J segment 3 bases; nucleotides outside the gene matches: 6. CDR1 and CDR2 from the germline V gene are LNHDA and SQIVND (reference sequence). The CDR3 reads CASSVGLAGIYEQYF. The CDR3, as DNA: TGTGCCAGTAGTGTCGGACTAGCGGGCATCTACGAGCAGTACTTC. The full variable domain, with the rest looked up from reference TRBV19 and TRBJ2-7, is DGGITQSPKYLFRKEGQNVTLSCEQNLNHDAMYWYRQDPGQGLRLIYYSQIVNDFQKGDIAEGYSVSREKKESFPLTVTSAQKNPTAFYLCASSVGLAGIYEQYFGPGTRLTVT.

This rearrangement joins TRBV29-1 to TRBJ2-7, with D hard to call. Looked up from germline, CDR1 is SQVTM and CDR2 is ANQGSEA. The CDR3 is 12 residues long. Trimming cost V 4 bases and J 1 base, with 8 bases left between them. The chain's CDR3 is CSVAPSSYEQYF. The CDR3 DNA reads TGCAGCGTTGCTCCCTCTTCCTACGAGCAGTACTTC.

The chain uses TRBV11-1 and TRBJ2-1; 7 bases align to TRBD2. Germline CDR1 SGHAT, CDR2 FQDESV (reference sequence). The CDR3 has 16 residues. V trimming: 0 bases; J trimming: 4 bases; junction bases outside the gene matches: 6. CDR3 DNA sequence: TGTGCCAGCAGCTTAGCGGACGGGGGGATTTACAATGAGCAGTTCTTC. It is translated as CASSLADGGIYNEQFF. Full variable domain (rest looked up from reference TRBV11-1 and TRBJ2-1): EAEVAQSPRYKITEKSQAVAFWCDPISGHATLYWYRQILGQGPELLVQFQDESVVDDSQLPKDRFSAERLKGVDSTLKIQPAELGDSAMYLCASSLADGGIYNEQFFGPGTRLTVL.

In its sample, this clonotype was seen a few times. The chain carries TRBV6-5 and TRBJ2-1; 13 nucleotides line up with TRBD2. Germline loops: CDR1 MNHEY, CDR2 SVGAGI. This CDR3 spans 14 amino acids. V lost 5 bases, J lost 7 bases, and 2 bases stayed unmatched. Here the CDR3 DNA reads TGTGCCAGCAGTCGGACTAGCGGGAGTAATGAGCAGTTCTTC. Encoded protein: CASSRTSGSNEQFF.

This chain uses TRBV15 with TRBJ1-2; D uncertain. The germline CDR1 and CDR2 sequences are LNHNV and YYDKDF (reference sequence). Trimming took 7 bases from V and 9 from J, leaving 18 bases between them. This CDR3 is 13 amino acids long. The DNA of the CDR3 is TGTGCCACCACCCCTAAACGGGTCGGGAGCTACACCTTC. The encoded protein is CATTPKRVGSYTF. The entire variable domain, with the rest obtained from reference TRBV15 and TRBJ1-2, is as follows: DAMVIQNPRYQVTQFGKPVTLSCSQTLNHNVMYWYQQKSSQAPKLLFHYYDKDFNNEADTPDNFQSRRPNTSFCFLDIRSPGLGDTAMYLCATTPKRVGSYTFGSGTRLTVV.

This clonotype has more than one count but fewer than ten. The chain joins TRBV29-1 to TRBJ1-1; 8 nucleotides match TRBD1. The CDR3 is 11 residues long. Per germline, CDR1 SQVTM and CDR2 ANQGSEA. Trimming at V came to 7 bases and at J to 7 bases, leaving 5 bases not matched to a gene. Here the CDR3 DNA reads TGCAGCGCTCAGGGGGCCGGTGAAGCTTTCTTT. Translating gives CSAQGAGEAFF.

The gene calls are TRBV19 and TRBJ1-2; tentatively, D is TRBD1 (6 bases). The CDR3 extends over 14 amino acids. Looked up from germline, CDR1 is LNHDA and CDR2 is SQIVND (reference sequence). Between the trimmed V and J ends, which lost 6 bases and 0 bases, there was a span of 11 bases. CDR3 region: CASRKTGSNYGYTF. CDR3 bases: TGTGCCAGTAGGAAGACAGGATCTAACTATGGCTACACCTTC.

This clonotype was seen a handful of times. This chain connects TRBV3-1 to TRBJ2-1, with D perhaps matching TRBD2 (5 bases). V shed 2 bases and J shed 11 bases, with 13 bases lying between them. Germline V CDR1 and CDR2: LGHDT, YNNKEL (reference sequence). The CDR3 runs to 13 residues. The CDR3 DNA reads as TGTGCCAGCAGCCAACCCCCTCTCGGGAAGCAGTTCTTC. Residues: CASSQPPLGKQFF.

This clonotype was seen a handful of times. The CDR3 nucleotides read TGCAGCGTTCCCACAGGGGTCACTGAAGCTTTCTTT. Translated, it gives CSVPTGVTEAFF. The V and J genes are TRBV29-1 and TRBJ1-1; 7 bases line up with TRBD1. V shed 5 bases and J 4 bases; nucleotides not matched to a gene: 4. CDR1 is SQVTM, CDR2 ANQGSEA, per germline. This CDR3 is 12 amino acids long.

Many counts were recorded for this clonotype. The CDR3 region has the DNA TGTGCCAGCAGTTTACAGGGGGCGCGGGAAAAACTGTTTTTT. It yields the protein CASSLQGAREKLFF. The chain employs TRBV6-6 and TRBJ1-4, with 9 nucleotides matching TRBD1. CDR3 length: 14 residues. Unmatched junction bases numbered 5, after V lost 4 bases and J lost 8 bases. Germline CDR1 is MNHNY and CDR2 is SVGAGI (reference sequence).

This clonotype has just a few counts. The CDR3 DNA sequence: TGCGCCAGCAGCTTAGGGGGACCCGGCGGCGGCTACACCTTC. Translating gives CASSLGGPGGGYTF. This chain connects TRBV5-1 to TRBJ1-2; possibly TRBD1 for D (6 bases). This CDR3 spans 14 amino acids. V lost 2 bases to trimming and J lost 8 bases, with 16 bases between them. Germline CDR1 SGHRS, CDR2 YFSETQ.

This clonotype was seen once. This chain links TRBV5-6 with TRBJ2-1; a possible D gene is TRBD2 (7 bases). This CDR3 contains 15 residues. Germline CDR1 reads SGHDT; CDR2 reads YYEEEE. Trimming removed 2 bases from V and 2 bases from J, with 11 bases in between. In DNA form, the CDR3 reads TGTGCCAGCAGCTTCGGGCGGGGGCCCTACAATGAGCAGTTCTTC. This gives the protein CASSFGRGPYNEQFF.

Of note for this clonotype: The junction does not match germline at one end; this may be a read error. The chain uses TRBV7-2 and TRBJ2-3; D perhaps matches TRBD1 (5 bases). The CDR3 is made up of 15 amino acids. Germline V gives CDR1 SGHTA, CDR2 FQGNSA. The CDR3 is CASSFRADSTDTQYF. The CDR3 DNA follows: TGTGCCAGCAGCTTCAGGGCCGATAGCACAGATACGCAGTATTTC.

This clonotype was detected a few times. The genes are TRBV25-1 and TRBJ1-2; a weak D match, TRBD1 (5 bases). Germline assignment: CDR1 MGHDK and CDR2 SYGVNS. V gave up 3 bases and J gave up 4 bases, with 18 bases separating them. This CDR3 has 16 amino acids. CDR3 region: CASSDPRGSRLYGYTF. CDR3 nucleotides: TGTGCCAGCAGTGACCCCCGGGGCAGCCGTCTCTATGGCTACACCTTC.

The chain combines TRBV20-1 with TRBJ2-7; 11 bases map to TRBD2. V shed 4 bases, J shed 5 bases, and the junction held 7 bases outside the gene matches. The length of the CDR3 is 14 residues. Germline V CDR1 and CDR2: DFQATT, SNEGSKA (reference sequence). This CDR3 reads CSATELAGANEQYF. Written as DNA, the CDR3 is TGCAGTGCTACGGAACTAGCGGGAGCCAACGAGCAGTACTTC.

This clonotype has a handful of counts. This rearrangement joins TRBV20-1 to TRBJ1-6; tentatively, D is TRBD1 (5 bases). This CDR3 is built from 15 residues. Trimming took 2 bases from V and 5 from J, leaving 13 bases between them. Germline V lookup: CDR1 DFQATT, CDR2 SNEGSKA (reference sequence). The CDR3 region has the DNA TGCAGTGCTAGAAGGGGAGGGGATGATAATTCACCCCTCCACTTT. Encoded protein: CSARRGGDDNSPLHF.